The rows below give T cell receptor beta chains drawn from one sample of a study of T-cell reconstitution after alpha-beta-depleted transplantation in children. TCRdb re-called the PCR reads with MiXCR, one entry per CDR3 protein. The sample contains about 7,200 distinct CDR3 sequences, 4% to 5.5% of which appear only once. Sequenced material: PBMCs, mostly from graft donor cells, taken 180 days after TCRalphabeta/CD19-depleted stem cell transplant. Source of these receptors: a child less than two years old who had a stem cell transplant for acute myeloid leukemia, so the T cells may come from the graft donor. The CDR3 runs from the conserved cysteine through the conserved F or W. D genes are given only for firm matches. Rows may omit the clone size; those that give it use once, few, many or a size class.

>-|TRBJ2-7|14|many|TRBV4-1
CASSQTLAGGEQYF
TGCGCCAGCAGCCAAACCCTGGCTGGGGGGGAGCAGTACTTC
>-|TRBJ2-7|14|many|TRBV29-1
CSVAPTGGGYEQYF
TGCAGCGTTGCCCCCACAGGTGGAGGCTACGAGCAGTACTTC
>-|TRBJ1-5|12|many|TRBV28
CASSFGNQPQHF
TGTGCCAGCAGTTTTGGCAATCAGCCCCAGCATTTT
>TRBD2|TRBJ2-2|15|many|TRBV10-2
CASTPGLAGTGELFF
TGCGCCAGCACCCCGGGACTAGCGGGCACCGGGGAGCTGTTTTTT
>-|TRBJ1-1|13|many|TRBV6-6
CASSFDRNTEAFF
TGTGCCAGCAGCTTCGACAGGAACACTGAAGCTTTCTTT
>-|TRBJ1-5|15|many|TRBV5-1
CARVRTRQLSVPQHF
TGCGCCAGGGTGCGGACGCGACAACTGTCCGTGCCCCAGCATTTT
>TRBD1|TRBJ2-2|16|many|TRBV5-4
CASSQGQGEYTGELFF
TGTGCCAGCAGCCAGGGACAGGGGGAATACACCGGGGAGCTGTTTTTT
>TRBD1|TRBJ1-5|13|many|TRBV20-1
CSASGTGNQPQHF
TGCAGTGCTAGCGGGACAGGCAATCAGCCCCAGCATTTT
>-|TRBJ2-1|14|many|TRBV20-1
CSASRLYSYNEQFF
TGCAGTGCTAGTAGGCTATACTCCTACAATGAGCAGTTCTTC
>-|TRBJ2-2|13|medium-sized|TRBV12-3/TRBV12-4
CASSFSGTGELFF
TGTGCCAGCAGTTTCAGTGGCACCGGGGAGCTGTTTTTT
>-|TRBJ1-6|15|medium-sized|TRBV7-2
CASSLSSGSNSPLHF
TGTGCCAGCAGCTTATCAAGCGGCAGCAATTCACCCCTCCACTTT
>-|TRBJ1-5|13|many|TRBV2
CASKAGLLQPQHF
TGTGCCAGCAAGGCAGGGCTTCTTCAGCCCCAGCATTTT
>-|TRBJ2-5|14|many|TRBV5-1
CATQTISGQETQYF
TGCGCCACACAAACGATTAGCGGACAAGAGACCCAGTACTTC
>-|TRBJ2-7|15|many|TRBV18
CASSPNMGRPYEQYF
TGTGCCAGCTCACCTAACATGGGCAGGCCCTACGAGCAGTACTTC
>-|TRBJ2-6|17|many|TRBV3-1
CASSQDLSLSGANVLTF
TGTGCCAGCAGCCAAGACCTTTCCCTCTCTGGGGCCAACGTCCTGACTTTC
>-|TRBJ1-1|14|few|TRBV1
CTSSSTRENTEAFF
TGCACCAGCAGCTCTACCAGAGAGAACACTGAAGCTTTCTTT
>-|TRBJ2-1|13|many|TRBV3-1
CASSGYSYNEQFF
TGTGCCAGCAGTGGATACTCCTACAATGAGCAGTTCTTC
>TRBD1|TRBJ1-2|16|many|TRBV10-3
CAISPSGQGVGYGYTF
TGTGCCATCAGCCCATCGGGACAGGGGGTAGGCTATGGCTACACCTTC
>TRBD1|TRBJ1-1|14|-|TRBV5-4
CASSFQGASTEAFF
TGTGCCAGCAGTTTTCAGGGGGCTAGCACTGAAGCTTTCTTT
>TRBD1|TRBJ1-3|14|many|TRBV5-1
CASRGGYSGNTIYF
TGCGCCAGCAGAGGGGGCTACTCTGGAAACACCATATATTTT